This T cell receptor beta chain was obtained from a study of shared clonotypes between healthy human individuals. Study findings and constraints: About 5% of naive CD4 clonotypes were shared across a few donors. Naive subsets usually exceeded memory subsets in estimated richness.

The CDR3 contains 17 residues. Germline V CDR1 and CDR2: SNHLY, FYNNEI. V shed 1 base and J shed 4 bases, with 19 bases lying between them. In the case of this clone: Its antigen is not known.

Cells designated naive CD8 were CD45RO-negative and were positively selected for CCR7, with terminally differentiated effector memory CD45RA+ cells excluded. Using immunoSEQ multiplex PCR, the repertoire was profiled, and TCRdb retains in-frame clones only, with some absent. The data contain about 650,000 clones, just under 97% of them singletons. Source material: naive CD8+ T cells sorted from blood. The receptor was derived from a woman aged 30 to 39 in good health. The chain employs TRBV2 and TRBJ2-5; the D gene could be TRBD1 or TRBD2 (7 bases each). The CDR3 reads CASSEEGGTAAGETQYF. CDR3 nucleotides: TGTGCCAGCAGTGAAGAGGGGGGGACAGCCGCCGGAGAGACCCAGTACTTC.